These 8 T cell receptor beta chains were sequenced from one sample in a study of T cells after yellow fever vaccination. Using its own MiXCR run on the 5' RACE reads, TCRdb lists one record per CDR3 protein. The sample includes about 73,000 distinct CDR3 sequences, just under 8% of them seen just once. Sequencing used CD8+ T cells sorted from PBMCs, obtained on the day of the yellow fever booster vaccination. The receptors shown here come from a man aged 25-45 years who received the YFV17D yellow fever vaccine.

The table lists this clonotype with a few counts. V is TRBV25-1 and J is TRBJ2-1, with 9 bases identical to TRBD1. Trimming removed 0 bases from V and 6 bases from J; junction bases left unmatched: 15. The germline gives CDR1 MGHDK, CDR2 SYGVNS. The CDR3 has 19 residues. The CDR3 DNA reads as TGTGCCAGCAGTGAATACTATCGCCCACAGGGGGCTATTGGCAATGAGCAGTTCTTC. Residues: CASSEYYRPQGAIGNEQFF.

The gene calls are TRBV12-3 or TRBV12-4 and TRBJ1-1, with D possibly matching TRBD1 (5 bases). V was cut by 6 bases and J by 3 bases, with 14 bases left in between. This CDR3 has 14 amino acids. In DNA, the CDR3 is TGTGCCAGCAGCCTCCAGGGTCTGGACACTGAAGCTTTCTTT. It yields the protein CASSLQGLDTEAFF.

The V gene is TRBV4-2, the J gene TRBJ2-7, with TRBD2 matching over 7 bases. The length of the CDR3 is 15 residues. J was trimmed by 2 bases and V by 4 bases; bases with no gene match: 8. Germline V lookup: CDR1 LGHNA, CDR2 YNFKEQ. This CDR3 reads CASSPGGIGPYEQYF. The DNA of the CDR3 is TGTGCCAGCAGCCCCGGGGGGATAGGGCCCTACGAGCAGTACTTC.

The chain employs TRBV19 and TRBJ2-7; D ambiguous. The CDR3 contains 15 residues. Germline CDR1 is LNHDA and CDR2 is SQIVND (reference sequence). Trimming left V 0 bases short and J 3 bases short, with 12 bases between. The CDR3 loop reads CASSIDGGFFYEQYF. The CDR3 nucleotides are TGTGCCAGTAGTATAGACGGCGGATTCTTCTACGAGCAGTACTTC.

The V call is TRBV7-9, the J call TRBJ2-5; D call uncertain. The CDR3 has 13 residues. Trimming removed 2 bases at V and 0 bases at J, with 4 bases between. CDR1 and CDR2 from the germline V gene are SEHNR and FQNEAQ (reference sequence). CDR3 sequence (DNA): TGTGCCAGCAGCTTACCCTACCAAGAGACCCAGTACTTC. Translating it yields CASSLPYQETQYF.

In this sample, this clonotype turned up a few times. The CDR3 protein is CATSSPGHSGANVLTF. The CDR3 DNA sequence: TGTGCCACCAGTTCTCCGGGGCACTCTGGGGCCAACGTCCTGACTTTC. The V gene is TRBV15, the J gene TRBJ2-6; D is perhaps TRBD1 or TRBD2 (5 bases each). The CDR3 consists of 16 residues. The germline CDR1 and CDR2 sequences are LNHNV and YYDKDF (reference sequence). V shed 6 bases and J shed 0 bases, with 12 bases lying between them.

This clonotype was observed a handful of times. The junction shows a germline mismatch at one end, possibly a read error. The genes are TRBV7-9 and TRBJ1-5; D gene ambiguous. Per germline, CDR1 SEHNR and CDR2 FQNEAQ (reference sequence). The CDR3 consists of 14 residues. The CDR3 reads CASSLAPSNQPQHF. CDR3 nucleotide sequence: TGTGCCAGCAGCCTAGCGCCCAGCAATCAGCCCCAGCATTTT.

This clonotype was observed a few times. This chain uses TRBV7-2 with TRBJ2-7; 7 positions match TRBD2. V lost 1 base to trimming and J lost 3 bases; unmatched junction nucleotides: 3. The CDR3 is made up of 14 amino acids. Germline CDR1 and CDR2: SGHTA and FQGNSA. CDR3 sequence: CASSLGRDYYEQYF. Written as DNA, the CDR3 is TGTGCCAGCAGCTTAGGACGGGACTACTACGAGCAGTACTTC. The full variable domain, in which reference TRBV7-2 and TRBJ2-7 provide the parts outside the CDR3, is GAGVSQSPSNKVTEKGKDVELRCDPISGHTALYWYRQSLGQGLEFLIYFQGNSAPDKSGLPSDRFSAERTGGSVSTLTIQRTQQEDSAVYLCASSLGRDYYEQYFGPGTRLTVT.